Below are 21 T cell receptor beta chains sequenced from a single sample in a study of T cells in Graves' hyperthyroidism and ophthalmopathy. RNA transcripts were the template for amplifying TCR beta CDR3 regions. TCR CDR3 regions were first amplified by RT-PCR with HTBI primers. MiXCR was run by TCRdb on the multiplex PCR reads, yielding one entry per CDR3 protein. Here the sample spans more than 550,000 distinct CDR3 sequences, about 45% being singletons. Sequenced input: peripheral blood or thyroid tissue (not recorded which). All receptors come from an adult man with Graves' disease, either hyperthyroidism or ophthalmopathy (not recorded which).

This chain links TRBV24-1 with TRBJ2-5, with 13 bases aligning to TRBD2. Per the germline V gene, CDR1 is KGHDR and CDR2 is SFDVKD. The CDR3 has 17 amino acids. V lost 4 bases and J lost 5; bases outside the gene matches: 9. CDR3 sequence: CATSDPGTSGKGETQYF. The CDR3 DNA sequence: TGTGCCACCAGTGACCCCGGGACTAGCGGGAAGGGGGAGACCCAGTACTTC.

The chain has TRBV29-1 and TRBJ2-7; 8 bases line up with TRBD1. V lost 1 base and J lost 1; bases outside the gene matches: 3. The CDR3 consists of 14 residues. CDR1 and CDR2 (germline): SQVTM, ANQGSEA. The CDR3 reads CSVEGTGYSYEQYF. In DNA, the CDR3 is TGCAGCGTTGAAGGGACAGGGTATTCCTACGAGCAGTACTTC.

Worth noting for this clonotype: At one boundary the junction diverges from the germline segment, which might be a read error. The CDR3 nucleotides are TGTGCCAGCAGTGAATACTTGGGCAAAAGTTATGGCTACACCTTC. It yields the protein CASSEYLGKSYGYTF. The chain is built from TRBV10-3 and TRBJ1-2; no clear D. The CDR3 sequence is 15 residues long. CDR1 and CDR2 from the germline V gene are ENHRY and SYGVKD.

The chain has TRBV6-4 and TRBJ1-4, with 7 bases that match TRBD1. V lost 0 bases and J lost 10; bases outside the gene matches: 5. Germline lookup yields CDR1 MRHNA and CDR2 SNTAGT. The CDR3 totals 14 residues. The CDR3 DNA sequence: TGTGCCAGCAGTGACTCTGGAGGGGGCGGAAAACTGTTTTTT. Translated, it gives CASSDSGGGGKLFF.

The rearrangement joins TRBV24-1 to TRBJ1-2; D ambiguous. The length of the CDR3 is 14 residues. The V and J ends lost 3 bases and 6 bases respectively, with 13 bases between them. CDR1 KGHDR and CDR2 SFDVKD come from the germline V gene. CDR3 sequence reads: CATSDGLGAHGYTF. The CDR3 DNA is TGTGCCACCAGTGATGGCCTGGGAGCCCATGGCTACACCTTC.

The genes are TRBV9 and TRBJ1-2, with TRBD1 as a possible D gene (5 bases). Germline assignment: CDR1 SGDLS and CDR2 YYNGEE. This CDR3 is 16 amino acids long. V dropped 1 base and J dropped 7 bases, with 20 bases sitting between them. CDR3 bases: TGTGCCAGCAGCGTACAGGGAACAGCCGCTGGGTCTGGCTACACCTTC. This translates into CASSVQGTAAGSGYTF.

This rearrangement joins TRBV19 to TRBJ1-5, with D hard to call. The CDR3 totals 15 residues. V dropped 0 bases and J dropped 9 bases, with 15 bases sitting between them. Germline values: CDR1 LNHDA, CDR2 SQIVND (reference sequence). CDR3 sequence (DNA): TGTGCCAGTAGTATAGACCGCTTTGGGAAGTCGCCCCAGCATTTT. Protein sequence: CASSIDRFGKSPQHF. Looking up the rest from reference TRBV19 and TRBJ1-5 gives the full variable domain: DGGITQSPKYLFRKEGQNVTLSCEQNLNHDAMYWYRQDPGQGLRLIYYSQIVNDFQKGDIAEGYSVSREKKESFPLTVTSAQKNPTAFYLCASSIDRFGKSPQHFGDGTRLSIL.

This clonotype appeared a single time. The chain combines TRBV6-6 with TRBJ1-1; D gene ambiguous. Germline values: CDR1 MNHNY, CDR2 SVGAGI (reference sequence). The V end was cut by 0 bases, the J end by 3 bases, with 14 bases between. This CDR3 has 16 amino acids. CDR3 in amino acids: CASSYSDSGQYTEAFF. The DNA of the CDR3 is TGTGCCAGCAGTTACTCGGACTCTGGGCAGTACACTGAAGCTTTCTTT.

The chain couples TRBV6-5 to TRBJ1-4; 9 bases align to TRBD1. After removal of 5 bases from V and 8 bases from J, the junction contained 9 bases not matched to a gene. Per the germline V gene, CDR1 is MNHEY and CDR2 is SVGAGI. The CDR3 contains 15 residues. The CDR3 loop reads CASSDRGQGLEKLFF. DNA for the CDR3: TGTGCCAGCAGTGATCGGGGACAGGGATTGGAAAAACTGTTTTTT.

The chain carries TRBV5-1 and TRBJ1-2, with a weak D call TRBD1 (6 bases). V was trimmed by 4 bases and J by 3 bases, leaving 16 bases between them. This CDR3 comprises 15 residues. Germline V lookup: CDR1 SGHRS, CDR2 YFSETQ. CDR3 protein: CASSLTGMRDYGYTF. The CDR3 nucleotides are TGCGCCAGCAGCCTTACAGGGATGAGGGACTATGGCTACACCTTC.

This clonotype has at least ten counts. This chain connects TRBV2 to TRBJ2-5; 8 bases are a match to TRBD1. This CDR3 is 14 amino acids long. The germline gives CDR1 SNHLY, CDR2 FYNNEI. V was pared by 4 bases and J by 2 bases, with 3 bases of the junction left unmatched. The CDR3 spells CASSATGVQETQYF. CDR3 bases: TGTGCCAGCAGTGCGACAGGGGTACAAGAGACCCAGTACTTC.

J is TRBJ2-5 and V is TRBV7-2; 8 bases map to TRBD1. Per germline, CDR1 SGHTA and CDR2 FQGNSA. V lost 5 bases, J lost 5 bases, and 13 bases stayed unmatched. CDR3 length: 16 amino acids. Here the CDR3 reads CASSKVARTGMETQYF. CDR3 DNA sequence: TGTGCCAGCAGCAAAGTGGCCAGGACAGGGATGGAGACCCAGTACTTC.

This sequence joins TRBV6-5 and TRBJ1-4; 7 positions match TRBD1. The CDR3 sequence is 18 residues long. Germline CDR1 and CDR2: MNHEY and SVGAGI. The J segment lost 0 bases and the V segment lost 1 base, leaving 8 bases of the junction unmatched. CDR3 in DNA: TGTGCCAGCAGTTACTACAGGGGTTTGGCGACAACTAATGAAAAACTGTTTTTT. Amino acids: CASSYYRGLATTNEKLFF.

J is TRBJ1-2 and V is TRBV7-9; TRBD1 agrees at 9 bases. The junction had 14 bases not matched to a gene; V was cut back by 5 bases and J by 7 bases. CDR1 is SEHNR and CDR2 is FQNEAQ in the germline V gene (reference sequence). CDR3 length: 16 residues. The CDR3 nucleotides are TGTGCCAGCAGCCCAGGCCTGGACAGGGGTAAAGGTGGCTACACCTTC. Its translation: CASSPGLDRGKGGYTF.

This clonotype was seen many times. J is TRBJ1-5 and V is TRBV5-1; no reliable D call. Deletions cut 5 bases from V and 1 base from J, with 7 bases between. Germline V gene data show CDR1 as SGHRS and CDR2 as YFSETQ. CDR3 length: 13 amino acids. The CDR3 sequence: CASRTDSNQPQHF. The CDR3 DNA reads TGCGCCAGCAGGACGGACAGCAATCAGCCCCAGCATTTT.

Points on this clonotype: This may be a read error, as it is one base from a much larger clone. The V gene is TRBV29-1, the J gene TRBJ2-7, with D possibly TRBD2 on 6 matching bases. CDR1 SQVTM and CDR2 ANQGSEA come from the germline V gene. The V end lost 3 bases, the J end lost 3 bases, and 9 bases lay between the germline ends. This CDR3 is built from 12 residues. The CDR3 protein is CSVDWGDYEQYF. Here the CDR3 DNA reads TGCAGCGTTGATTGGGGGGACTACGAGCAGTACTTC.

This clonotype was observed a handful of times. This chain links TRBV7-8 with TRBJ1-6; D might be TRBD1 (6 bases). Trimming shortened V by 10 bases and J by 7 bases, and 14 bases separated the two germline ends. The CDR3 contains 13 residues. The germline V gene encodes CDR1 SGHVS and CDR2 FQNEAQ. The CDR3 sequence: CATGQMPNSPLHF. In DNA, the CDR3 is TGTGCCACAGGACAGATGCCGAATTCACCCCTCCACTTT.

This clonotype was counted only a few times. The gene calls are TRBV7-9 and TRBJ2-5; 10 bases map to TRBD2. There are 15 residues in the CDR3. Germline V gene sequence: CDR1 SEHNR, CDR2 FQNEAQ (reference sequence). V trimming: 5 bases; J trimming: 1 base; junction bases outside the gene matches: 4. The CDR3 region is CASSAGLAFQETQYF. The CDR3 nucleotides read TGTGCCAGCAGCGCGGGACTAGCGTTCCAAGAGACCCAGTACTTC. Full variable domain (remainder filled in from reference TRBV7-9 and TRBJ2-5): DTGVSQNPRHKITKRGQNVTFRCDPISEHNRLYWYRQTLGQGPEFLTYFQNEAQLEKSRLLSDRFSAERPKGSFSTLEIQRTEQGDSAMYLCASSAGLAFQETQYFGPGTRLLVL.

This clonotype came up once. The chain links TRBV15 to TRBJ2-7; D unclear. The V end was cut by 1 base, the J end by 3 bases, with 19 bases between. The CDR3 sequence is 17 residues long. CDR1 and CDR2 (germline): LNHNV, YYDKDF (reference sequence). The DNA of the CDR3 is TGTGCCACCAGCAGAGTGCGGCTGGCCCCCCGTGGCTACGAGCAGTACTTC. This translates into CATSRVRLAPRGYEQYF.

To note about this clonotype: At one end the junction does not follow the germline gene, possibly because of a read error. The CDR3 loop reads CASSLEGGGSPHHF. DNA of the CDR3: TGTGCCAGCAGCTTAGAAGGGGGCGGCTCACCCCACCACTTT. The chain joins TRBV7-8 to TRBJ1-6, with 7 bases that match TRBD1. There are 14 residues in the CDR3. The germline V gene has CDR1 SGHVS and CDR2 FQNEAQ. Full variable domain (rest looked up from reference TRBV7-8 and TRBJ1-6): GAGVSQSPRYKVAKRGQDVALRCDPISGHVSLFWYQQALGQGPEFLTYFQNEAQLDKSGLPSDRFFAERPEGSVSTLKIQRTQQEDSAVYLCASSLEGGGSPHHFGNGTRLTVT.

The chain uses TRBV7-9 and TRBJ1-1; tentative D call: TRBD1 (5 bases). Germline CDR1 reads SEHNR; CDR2 reads FQNEAQ (reference sequence). V shed 2 bases and J shed 7 bases, with 14 bases lying between them. The CDR3 sequence is 14 residues long. CDR3 amino acids: CASSLTGGTLEAFF. CDR3 sequence (DNA): TGTGCCAGCAGCTTAACCGGGGGTACCCTTGAAGCTTTCTTT.